This T cell receptor beta chain was profiled in a study of cytotoxic CD8 clonotypes in ibrutinib-treated CLL. As for the study in general: Treatment had run for a median roughly 13 months, range 6 to 36, when response samples were taken. Points from the study as a whole: The study found public clonotypes uncommon, contracting or stable on treatment. Clonality showed a rise at ibrutinib response that reversed toward baseline at progression. Sustained-remission and progressing patients' sampling times differed.

A note on this clone: Its antigen remains unidentified.

Trimming removed 1 base at V and 9 bases at J, with 10 bases between. The germline CDR1 and CDR2 sequences are SGHNT and YENEEA. The CDR3 is made up of 13 amino acids. Clones were sequenced by immunoSEQ multiplex PCR, and TCRdb holds only the in-frame ones, with some missing. The sample holds roughly 63,000 clones, roughly 57% seen once. This clonotype originated in a human donor with chronic lymphocytic leukemia. This sequence joins TRBV11-3 and TRBJ2-1, with a possible D match to TRBD1 (7 bases). The sample in question was PBMCs, obtained after 12 months of ibrutinib treatment. The CDR3 protein is CASSLAGGLEQFF. The CDR3 nucleotides read TGTGCCAGCAGCTTAGCAGGGGGGCTTGAGCAGTTCTTC.